This T cell receptor beta chain stems from a study of response to subunit inactivated influenza vaccine. TCRdb used MiXCR to reprocess the RT-PCR reads, holding one entry per CDR3 protein. This table holds about 300,000 distinct CDR3 sequences, over 20% found once. Germline CDR1 and CDR2: SGHAT and FQNNGV. The CDR3 has 14 amino acids. The germline V and J ends were trimmed by 6 bases and 4 bases, with 15 bases remaining between them. Specimen: PBMCs from blood, collected less than 22 months after vaccination. The sequence came from a man in his fifties or sixties who received an inactivated influenza vaccine. The J gene is TRBJ1-1, the V gene TRBV11-2, with a weak D call TRBD1 (5 bases). The CDR3 nucleotides read TGTGCCAGCAGAAAGGACCTGGGGGGCACTGAAGCTTTCTTT. Protein sequence: CASRKDLGGTEAFF.